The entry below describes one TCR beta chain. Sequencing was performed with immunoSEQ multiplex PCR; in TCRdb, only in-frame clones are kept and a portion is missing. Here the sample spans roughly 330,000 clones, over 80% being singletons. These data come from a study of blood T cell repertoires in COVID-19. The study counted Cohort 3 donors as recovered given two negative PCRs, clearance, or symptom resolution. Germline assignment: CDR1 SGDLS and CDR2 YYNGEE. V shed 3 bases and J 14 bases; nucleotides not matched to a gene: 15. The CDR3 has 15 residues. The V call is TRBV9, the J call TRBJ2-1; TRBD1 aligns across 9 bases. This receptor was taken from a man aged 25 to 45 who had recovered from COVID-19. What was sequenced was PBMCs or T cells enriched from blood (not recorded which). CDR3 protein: CASSADPGTGREEFF. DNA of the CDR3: TGTGCCAGCAGCGCCGACCCCGGGACAGGGAGGGAGGAGTTCTTC. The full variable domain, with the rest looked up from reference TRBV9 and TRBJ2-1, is DSGVTQTPKHLITATGQRVTLRCSPRSGDLSVYWYQQSLDQGLQFLIQYYNGEERAKGNILERFSAQQFPDLHSELNLSSLELGDSALYFCASSADPGTGREEFFGPGTRLTVL.